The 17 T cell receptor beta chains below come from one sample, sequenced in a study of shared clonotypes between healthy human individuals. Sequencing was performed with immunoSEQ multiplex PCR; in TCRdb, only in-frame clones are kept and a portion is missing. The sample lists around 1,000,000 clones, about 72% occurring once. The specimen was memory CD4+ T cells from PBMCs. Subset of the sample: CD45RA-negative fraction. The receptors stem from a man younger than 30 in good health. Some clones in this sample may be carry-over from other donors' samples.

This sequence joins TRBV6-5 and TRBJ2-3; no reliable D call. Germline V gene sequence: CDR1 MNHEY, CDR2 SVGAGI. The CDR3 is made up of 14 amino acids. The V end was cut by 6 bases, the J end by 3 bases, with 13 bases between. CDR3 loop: CASRPLRATDTQYF. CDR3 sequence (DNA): TGTGCCAGCAGGCCCCTTCGAGCAACAGATACGCAGTATTTT.

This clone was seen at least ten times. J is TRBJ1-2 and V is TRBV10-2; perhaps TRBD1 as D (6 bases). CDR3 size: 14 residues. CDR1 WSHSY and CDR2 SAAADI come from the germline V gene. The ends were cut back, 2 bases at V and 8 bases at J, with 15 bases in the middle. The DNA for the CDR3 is TGCGCCAGCAGTGAGCCCCCAGGGGCACGGGGCTACACCTTC. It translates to CASSEPPGARGYTF.

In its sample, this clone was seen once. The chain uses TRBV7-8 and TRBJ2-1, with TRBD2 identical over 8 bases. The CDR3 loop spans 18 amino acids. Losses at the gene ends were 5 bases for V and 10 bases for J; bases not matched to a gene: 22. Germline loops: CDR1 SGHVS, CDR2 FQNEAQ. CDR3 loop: CASSPTFSGGLVVREQFF. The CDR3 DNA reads TGTGCCAGCAGCCCTACTTTCAGCGGGGGACTAGTGGTCCGCGAGCAGTTCTTC.

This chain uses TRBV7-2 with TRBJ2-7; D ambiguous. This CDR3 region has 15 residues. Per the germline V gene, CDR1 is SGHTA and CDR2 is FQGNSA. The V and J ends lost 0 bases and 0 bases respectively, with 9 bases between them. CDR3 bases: TGTGCCAGCAGCTTAGCGCCAGAAGACTCCTACGAGCAGTACTTC. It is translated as CASSLAPEDSYEQYF.

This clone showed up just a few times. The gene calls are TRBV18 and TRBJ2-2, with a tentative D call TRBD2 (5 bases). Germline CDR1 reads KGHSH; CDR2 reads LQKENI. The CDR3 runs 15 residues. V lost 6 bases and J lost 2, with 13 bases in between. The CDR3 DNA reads TGTGCCAGCTCTGCGCGGGCCGGCAACACCGGGGAGCTGTTTTTT. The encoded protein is CASSARAGNTGELFF.

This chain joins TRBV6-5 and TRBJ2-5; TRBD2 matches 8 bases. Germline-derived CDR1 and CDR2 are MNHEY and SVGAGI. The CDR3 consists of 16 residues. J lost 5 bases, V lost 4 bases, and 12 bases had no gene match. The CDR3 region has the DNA TGTGCCAGCAGTTCCCTCTCGGGGGGGAGTGGGGAGACCCAGTACTTC. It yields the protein CASSSLSGGSGETQYF.

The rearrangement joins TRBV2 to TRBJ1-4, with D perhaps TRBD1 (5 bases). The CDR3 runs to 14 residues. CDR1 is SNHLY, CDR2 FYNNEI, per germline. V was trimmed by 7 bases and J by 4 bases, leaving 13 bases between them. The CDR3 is CASTRQGDNEKLFF. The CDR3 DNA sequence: TGTGCCAGCACCCGCCAGGGAGATAATGAAAAACTGTTTTTT.

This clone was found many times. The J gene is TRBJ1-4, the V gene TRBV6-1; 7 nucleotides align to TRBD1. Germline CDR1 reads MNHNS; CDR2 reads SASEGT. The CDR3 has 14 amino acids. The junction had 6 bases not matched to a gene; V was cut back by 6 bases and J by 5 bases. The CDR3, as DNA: TGTGCCAGCAGCCTGGACAGGCTCAATGAAAAACTGTTTTTT. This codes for CASSLDRLNEKLFF.

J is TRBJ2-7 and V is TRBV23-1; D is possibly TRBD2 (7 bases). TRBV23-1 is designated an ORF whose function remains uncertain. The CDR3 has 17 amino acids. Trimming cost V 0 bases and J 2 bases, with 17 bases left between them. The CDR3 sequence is CASSQSRRGLNTYEQYF. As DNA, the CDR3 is TGCGCCAGCAGTCAATCGAGGCGGGGGCTAAATACCTACGAGCAGTACTTC.

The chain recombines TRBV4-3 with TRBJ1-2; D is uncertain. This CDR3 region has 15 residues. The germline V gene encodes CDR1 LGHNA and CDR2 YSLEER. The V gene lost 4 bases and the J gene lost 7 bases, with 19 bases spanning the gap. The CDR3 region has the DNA TGCGCCAGCAGCCGGAATGACCGTGGAATCGGTGGCTACACCTTC. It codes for CASSRNDRGIGGYTF.

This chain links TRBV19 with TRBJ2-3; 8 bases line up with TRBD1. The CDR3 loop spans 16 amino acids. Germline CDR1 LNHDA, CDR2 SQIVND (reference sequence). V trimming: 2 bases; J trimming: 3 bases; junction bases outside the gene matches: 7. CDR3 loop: CASSIQGARRTDTQYF. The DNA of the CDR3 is TGTGCCAGTAGTATACAGGGGGCAAGAAGGACAGATACGCAGTATTTT.

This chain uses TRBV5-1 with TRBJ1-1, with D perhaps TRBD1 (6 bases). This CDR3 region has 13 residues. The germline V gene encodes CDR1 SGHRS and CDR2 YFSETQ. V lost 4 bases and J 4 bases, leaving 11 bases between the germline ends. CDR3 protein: CASSPQGITEAFF. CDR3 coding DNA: TGCGCCAGCAGCCCCCAGGGGATCACTGAAGCTTTCTTT.

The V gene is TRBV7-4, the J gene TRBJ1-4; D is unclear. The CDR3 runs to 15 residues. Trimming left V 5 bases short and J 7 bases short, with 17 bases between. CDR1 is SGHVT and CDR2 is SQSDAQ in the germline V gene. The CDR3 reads CASSPGLPRSEKLFF. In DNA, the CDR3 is TGTGCCAGCAGCCCCGGACTCCCCCGGAGTGAAAAACTGTTTTTT. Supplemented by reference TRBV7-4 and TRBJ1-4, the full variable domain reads GAGVSQSPRYKVAKRGRDVALRCDSISGHVTLYWYRQTLGQGSEVLTYSQSDAQRDKSGRPSGRFSAERPERSVSTLKIQRTEQGDSAVYLCASSPGLPRSEKLFFGSGTQLSVL.

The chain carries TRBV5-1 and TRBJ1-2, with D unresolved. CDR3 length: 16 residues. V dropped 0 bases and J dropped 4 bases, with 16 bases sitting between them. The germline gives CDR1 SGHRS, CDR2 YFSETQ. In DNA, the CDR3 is TGCGCCAGCAGCTTGGAAGGTCGGGCGGCCTTCTATGGCTACACCTTC. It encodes CASSLEGRAAFYGYTF.

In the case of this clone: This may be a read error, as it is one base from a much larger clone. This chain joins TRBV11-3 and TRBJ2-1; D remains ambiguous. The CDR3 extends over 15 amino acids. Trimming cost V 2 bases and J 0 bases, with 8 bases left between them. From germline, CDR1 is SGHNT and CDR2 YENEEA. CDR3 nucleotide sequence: TGTGCCAGCAGCTTACGGAAAAGCTCCTACAATGAGCAGTTCTTC. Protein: CASSLRKSSYNEQFF.

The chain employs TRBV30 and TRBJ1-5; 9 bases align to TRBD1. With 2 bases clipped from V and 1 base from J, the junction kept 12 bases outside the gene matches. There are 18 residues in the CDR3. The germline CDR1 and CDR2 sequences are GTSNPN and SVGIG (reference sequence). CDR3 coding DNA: TGTGCCTGGAGTCTCCGGGACAGGGTCTCGGTGAGCAATCAGCCCCAGCATTTT. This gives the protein CAWSLRDRVSVSNQPQHF.

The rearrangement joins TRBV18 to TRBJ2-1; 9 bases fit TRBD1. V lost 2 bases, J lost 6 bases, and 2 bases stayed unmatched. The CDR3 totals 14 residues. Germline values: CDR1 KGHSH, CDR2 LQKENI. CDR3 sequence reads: CASSPGTGPNEQFF. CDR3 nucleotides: TGTGCCAGCTCACCAGGGACAGGGCCCAATGAGCAGTTCTTC.